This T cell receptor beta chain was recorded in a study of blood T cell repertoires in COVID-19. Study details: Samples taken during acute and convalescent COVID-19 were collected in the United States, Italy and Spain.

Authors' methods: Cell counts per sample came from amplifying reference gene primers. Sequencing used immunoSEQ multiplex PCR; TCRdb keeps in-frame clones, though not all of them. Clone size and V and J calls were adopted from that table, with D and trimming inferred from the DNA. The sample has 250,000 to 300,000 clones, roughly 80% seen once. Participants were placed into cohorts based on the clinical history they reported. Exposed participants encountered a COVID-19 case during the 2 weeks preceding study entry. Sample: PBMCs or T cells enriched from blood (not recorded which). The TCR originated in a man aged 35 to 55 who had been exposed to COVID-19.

CDR3 sequence: CASSLGTRGTEAFF. In nucleotides, the CDR3 is TGTGCCAGCAGCTTAGGCACCCGGGGTACTGAAGCTTTCTTT. The chain employs TRBV7-6 and TRBJ1-1; the D is unclear. CDR3 length: 14 residues. CDR1 and CDR2 (germline): SGHVS, FNYEAQ. The V gene lost 1 base and the J gene lost 5 bases, with 11 bases spanning the gap.